This T cell receptor beta chain originates from a study of T cells in Graves' hyperthyroidism and ophthalmopathy (dated by TCRdb to between 2018 and 2021). With regard to the full study: Peripheral blood samples were taken at the time of initial diagnosis, prior to any treatment. To identify distinguishing TCR V-J signatures, a discovery cohort of 100 patients was used, comprising 43 with Graves' ophthalmopathy and some 57 with stable Graves' hyperthyroidism. An independent validation cohort of 18 to 20 hyperthyroidism patients and about 16 patients who later progressed to ophthalmopathy tested prospective prediction of ophthalmopathy. The 100 discovery patients were divided at random into training and test sets in a 7:3 ratio. In addition, the study compared T-cell repertoires in thyroid tissue and in blood from about six Graves' hyperthyroidism patients. After blood sampling, hyperthyroidism patients were treated with methimazole at a starting dose of 30 mg daily, and ophthalmopathy patients were treated with high-dose intravenous methylprednisolone. TCR Vbeta CDR3 sequencing of approximately 140 peripheral blood samples (approximately 44 ophthalmopathy, around 80 hyperthyroidism and some 17 progressor patients) is reported in the paper. Overall study outcomes, separate from this receptor: No statistical method was used to set the sample size in advance, and investigators knew the group allocation. In validation, the model predicted progression to ophthalmopathy with about 71% sensitivity and approximately 72% specificity, a median of around 6.6 months before onset. In cross-validation, a model built on a 13 V-J signature told ophthalmopathy apart from stable hyperthyroidism with approximately 90% sensitivity and around 81% specificity, and in testing the same model reached 80%/75%. Most expanded thyroid clonotypes (frequency above 0.001) were also detected in blood, suggesting blood repertoires may reflect thyroid immune responses.

Via the germline V gene, CDR1 is SGDLS and CDR2 YYNGEE. V and J are trimmed by 4 bases and 1 base, and the gene matches miss 10 bases of the junction. There are 17 amino acids in the CDR3, from cysteine to phenylalanine inclusive. The entry retains the CDR3 DNA only, 51 bases that are in frame from base 1. Ophthalmopathy patients had moderately to severely active disease, with a Clinical Activity Score of 3 or more, a NOSPECS grade of 4 or more, and a disease duration of less than 3 months. The study excluded patients with uncontrolled infections, other autoimmune diseases, pregnancy or lactation. Diagnoses were established on the basis of clinical symptoms, serum thyroxine and TRAb, thyroid ultrasound, and orbital computed tomography. PBMCs were isolated from about 9.2 ml of fresh peripheral blood by Ficoll-Paque density gradient centrifugation. Total RNA was extracted using Trizol reagent, and RNA quality was assessed on an Agilent 2100 Bioanalyzer.

Amplification of TCR beta CDR3 regions was carried out from RNA transcripts. The first round of RT-PCR for the TCR CDR3 was performed with the HTBI primer set and the Qiagen OneStep RT-PCR kit. The libraries were constructed in a second round of multiplex PCR and then size-selected and purified. Libraries were sequenced paired-end with 100 bp reads on an Illumina HiSeq2000. In the original analysis: Raw data were processed with SOAPnuke, discarding reads with adapters, uncalled bases, mean Phred below 15, or no exact constant-primer or identifier match. High-quality paired reads were merged using COPE v1.2.5, and each unique nucleotide sequence was defined as a clonotype. MiTCR v1.1 was used to align the clonotypes against IMGT TRBV, TRBD and TRBJ reference segments. The analysis included only V-J combinations with a frequency above 0.0001, which together covered 99% to 99.2% of the repertoires. The TCS score was defined as the ratio of F50 (clonal expansion) to E x V (chaos), calculated using BLOSUM62-based TCRdist between CDR3 peptides within each V-J. Welch's t-statistics and random forest reduced some 510 V-J features to under 15, which were used in a naive Bayes classifier (R e1071). TCRdb reprocessed the public reads (quality trimming at Q25 with fastp, clone calling with MiXCR) and kept in-frame beta chains. Rows matching on CDR3 protein sequence are summarized as one entry with the most common DNA and genes. The V and J calls come from TCRdb's annotation, not from the publication. The sample profile shows about 530,000 distinct CDR3 sequences; 17% of them were found once. The ten largest clones take up 17% of the sample.

Worth noting for this clonotype: The antigen it recognizes is unknown. No much larger clonotype is one base removed from it; base qualities were not supplied.

Material: blood. The sequence was collected from a woman under 30 with Graves' ophthalmopathy. The chain links TRBV9 with TRBJ2-2, with TRBD1 identical over 7 junction bases. The CDR3 is CASSSPRGMENTGELFF. The DNA reads as follows: TGTGCCAGCAGCTCGCCCAGGGGGATGGAGAACACCGGGGAGCTGTTTTTT.